The next 21 T cell receptor beta chains were all read from a single sample in a study of control samples from healthy donors and cancer patients (dated by TCRdb to the early 2020s). The receptor library was made with the immunoSEQ multiplex PCR assay. Sourced from immuneACCESS, this table was stored by TCRdb with only in-frame sequences that have V and J called. A share of the clones is absent; for the studies checked, an unresolved V gene accounts for under half, and the remainder has no known explanation. For this sample there are under 70,000 clones; 87% appear just once. Over 11% of the sample is held by the ten biggest clonotypes. The specimen was PBMCs. These receptor sequences come from a man aged 55 to 70 with head and neck cancer.

The V and J genes are TRBV29-1 and TRBJ2-3, with 7 bases identical to TRBD1. Losses at the gene ends were 6 bases for V and 0 bases for J; bases not matched to a gene: 6. The CDR3 loop spans 14 amino acids. Per germline, CDR1 SQVTM and CDR2 ANQGSEA. CDR3 sequence: CSVQGSPSTDTQYF. The CDR3 coding sequence is TGCAGCGTACAGGGGAGCCCTAGCACAGATACGCAGTATTTT.

The rearrangement uses TRBV19 and TRBJ2-6, with 9 bases aligning to TRBD1. The CDR3 is 20 residues long. Germline V CDR1 and CDR2: LNHDA, SQIVND (reference sequence). With V trimmed by 0 bases and J by 1 base, 10 bases remained unmatched. The CDR3 DNA follows: TGTGCCAGTAGTATAGACCCAACCGGGACAGGGACATCTGGGGCCAACGTCCTGACTTTC. Translating it yields CASSIDPTGTGTSGANVLTF.

The chain joins TRBV19 to TRBJ1-2; D uncertain. Germline CDR1 LNHDA, CDR2 SQIVND (reference sequence). There are 14 residues in the CDR3. The germline V and J ends were trimmed by 2 bases and 4 bases, with 11 bases remaining between them. The CDR3 reads CASSIKGTAYGYTF. The CDR3, as DNA: TGTGCCAGTAGTATAAAGGGCACCGCCTATGGCTACACCTTC.

V and J are TRBV19 and TRBJ1-6; D gene ambiguous. The germline CDR1 and CDR2 sequences are LNHDA and SQIVND (reference sequence). This CDR3 has 16 amino acids. V dropped 2 bases and J dropped 7 bases, with 15 bases sitting between them. The CDR3 bases are TGTGCCAGTAGTATACTGGATTTAAAAGCCAATTCACCCCTCCACTTT. Translation gives CASSILDLKANSPLHF.

The chain couples TRBV12-5 to TRBJ2-3; TRBD2 agrees at 7 bases. Germline V gene lookup returns CDR1 LGHNT and CDR2 FRNRAP. The CDR3 is made up of 14 amino acids. V gave up 3 bases and J gave up 4 bases; unmatched junction bases: 4. CDR3 sequence: CASGFGGSADTQYF. The CDR3 DNA follows: TGTGCTAGTGGTTTCGGCGGGAGTGCAGATACGCAGTATTTT.

This chain connects TRBV7-2 to TRBJ1-1; 7 nucleotides match TRBD1. Germline CDR1 SGHTA, CDR2 FQGNSA. J gave up 11 bases and V 4 bases, and 16 bases lay outside the gene matches. The CDR3 loop spans 15 amino acids. In DNA, the CDR3 is TGTGCCAGCAGCTCATACAGGGGCGGACCGATGCGGGCTTTCTTT. Encoded protein: CASSSYRGGPMRAFF.

V gene TRBV5-8 combines with J gene TRBJ1-1; 12 bases align to TRBD1. Germline CDR1 SGHTS, CDR2 YDEGEE. With V trimmed by 5 bases and J by 3 bases, 17 bases remained unmatched. The CDR3 spans 19 residues. The CDR3, as DNA: TGTGCCAGCAGTCGCGCTCCCGGGACAGGGGGCCAATTGGACACTGAAGCTTTCTTT. Its translation: CASSRAPGTGGQLDTEAFF.

The gene calls are TRBV2 and TRBJ2-3; unclear D gene. Germline V gene data show CDR1 as SNHLY and CDR2 as FYNNEI. CDR3 length: 13 amino acids. Trimming shortened V by 8 bases and J by 4 bases, and 13 bases separated the two germline ends. CDR3 in amino acids: CASAQLSADTQYF. CDR3 nucleotide sequence: TGTGCCAGCGCCCAACTGAGTGCAGATACGCAGTATTTT.

This rearrangement joins TRBV5-1 to TRBJ1-2; possibly TRBD1 for D (5 bases). This CDR3 region has 13 residues. Between the trimmed V and J ends, which lost 0 bases and 6 bases, there was a span of 9 bases. Germline V gene lookup returns CDR1 SGHRS and CDR2 YFSETQ. CDR3 DNA sequence: TGCGCCAGCAGCTTGGGGTCGGGGCATGGCTACACCTTC. The encoded protein is CASSLGSGHGYTF.

V usage is TRBV2 and J usage is TRBJ2-1; no firm D call. Per the germline V gene, CDR1 is SNHLY and CDR2 is FYNNEI. Trimming shortened V by 1 base and J by 10 bases, and 5 bases separated the two germline ends. This CDR3 comprises 11 residues. The CDR3 loop is CASSEGREQFF. CDR3 in DNA: TGTGCCAGCAGTGAAGGTCGCGAGCAGTTCTTC.

CDR3 sequence: CASSHLTYGAGRRSTGELFF. The CDR3 DNA reads as TGCGCCAGCAGTCATTTAACCTATGGAGCCGGCAGACGGAGCACCGGGGAGCTGTTTTTT. This chain connects TRBV4-1 to TRBJ2-2; no definite D call. The CDR3 length is 20 residues. CDR1 is MGHRA, CDR2 YSYEKL, per germline. Between the trimmed V and J ends, which lost 6 bases and 4 bases, there was a span of 30 bases.

The rearrangement joins TRBV27 to TRBJ2-2; 8 bases line up with TRBD1. Unmatched junction bases numbered 6, after V lost 5 bases and J lost 4 bases. The CDR3 loop spans 15 amino acids. CDR1 is MNHEY, CDR2 SMNVEV, per germline (reference sequence). The CDR3 spells CASSPGRGLTGELFF. The CDR3 DNA follows: TGTGCCAGCAGTCCGGGCAGGGGGCTCACCGGGGAGCTGTTTTTT.

The V and J genes are TRBV4-2 and TRBJ2-7; the match to TRBD1 covers 7 bases. CDR3 length: 15 residues. The germline gives CDR1 LGHNA, CDR2 YNFKEQ. V was clipped by 5 bases and J by 1 base; unmatched bases: 8. The CDR3 sequence: CASSLQPTGSYEQYF. The CDR3 DNA follows: TGTGCCAGCAGCTTGCAACCGACAGGGTCCTACGAGCAGTACTTC.

The rearrangement joins TRBV27 to TRBJ1-2, with TRBD1 as a possible D gene (6 bases). Between the trimmed V and J ends, which lost 5 bases and 7 bases, there was a span of 14 bases. Germline V gives CDR1 MNHEY, CDR2 SMNVEV (reference sequence). The CDR3 has 13 residues. The CDR3 DNA sequence: TGTGCCAGCAGTCCACAGGGAAGGGGTGGCTACACCTTC. Translation: CASSPQGRGGYTF.

The V and J genes are TRBV6-2 or TRBV6-3 and TRBJ2-3, with 9 bases aligning to TRBD1. This CDR3 contains 14 residues. CDR1 and CDR2 from the germline V gene are MNHEY and SVGEGT. V trimming: 6 bases; J trimming: 4 bases; junction bases outside the gene matches: 5. The CDR3 loop is CASSRDRAADTQYF. CDR3 nucleotides: TGTGCCAGCAGCCGGGACAGGGCTGCAGATACGCAGTATTTT.

The chain employs TRBV3-1 (or the pseudogene TRBV3-2) and TRBJ1-6; TRBD1 aligns across 9 bases. From germline, CDR1 is LGHDT and CDR2 YNNKEL (reference sequence). Trimming cost V 4 bases and J 7 bases; bases outside gene matches: 8. This CDR3 contains 16 residues. The CDR3, as DNA: TGTGCCAGCAGCCCGGGACAGGGAATCCCAAATTCACCCCTCCACTTT. Its protein is CASSPGQGIPNSPLHF.

The chain uses TRBV28 and TRBJ1-2; D is perhaps TRBD1 (5 bases). Germline CDR1 and CDR2: MDHEN and SYDVKM. V lost 3 bases, J lost 4 bases, and 18 bases lay in between. The CDR3 is made up of 16 amino acids. The CDR3 DNA reads as TGTGCCAGCAGTTTGAGCATGGGCCAGGGTCCCTATGGCTACACCTTC. Amino acids: CASSLSMGQGPYGYTF.

The chain has TRBV30 and TRBJ1-3, with D possibly TRBD1 on 6 matching bases. Germline V gives CDR1 GTSNPN, CDR2 SVGIG (reference sequence). Trimming removed 0 bases at V and 2 bases at J, with 11 bases between. The CDR3 is 15 residues long. The CDR3 protein is CAWSVVQGPGNTIYF. The CDR3 DNA is TGTGCCTGGAGTGTAGTACAGGGACCTGGAAACACCATATATTTT.

In its sample, this clone was seen once. The chain combines TRBV7-9 with TRBJ2-3; 10 nucleotides agree with TRBD2. The length of the CDR3 is 14 residues. V was pared by 1 base and J by 6 bases, with 1 base of the junction left unmatched. Per the germline V gene, CDR1 is SEHNR and CDR2 is FQNEAQ (reference sequence). The CDR3 sequence is CASSLVSGGDTQYF. The CDR3 nucleotides read TGTGCCAGCAGCTTAGTTAGCGGGGGGGATACGCAGTATTTT. Looking up the rest from reference TRBV7-9 and TRBJ2-3 gives the full variable domain: DTGVSQNPRHKITKRGQNVTFRCDPISEHNRLYWYRQTLGQGPEFLTYFQNEAQLEKSRLLSDRFSAERPKGSFSTLEIQRTEQGDSAMYLCASSLVSGGDTQYFGPGTRLTVL.

The chain couples TRBV28 to TRBJ1-6; 10 bases line up with TRBD1. CDR3 length: 14 amino acids. V was pared by 5 bases and J by 10 bases, with 5 bases of the junction left unmatched. Germline CDR1 is MDHEN and CDR2 is SYDVKM. CDR3: CASSPGTGVSPLHF. The CDR3 DNA reads TGTGCCAGCAGTCCGGGGACAGGGGTGTCACCCCTCCACTTT.

This clone was recorded only once. The chain is built from TRBV30 and TRBJ2-7; D may be TRBD2 (5 bases). This CDR3 region has 14 residues. V lost 4 bases and J 1 base, leaving 14 bases between the germline ends. The germline V gene has CDR1 GTSNPN and CDR2 SVGIG (reference sequence). The CDR3 reads CAWTREGHSYEQYF. The CDR3, as DNA: TGTGCCTGGACCCGGGAAGGTCATTCCTACGAGCAGTACTTC.